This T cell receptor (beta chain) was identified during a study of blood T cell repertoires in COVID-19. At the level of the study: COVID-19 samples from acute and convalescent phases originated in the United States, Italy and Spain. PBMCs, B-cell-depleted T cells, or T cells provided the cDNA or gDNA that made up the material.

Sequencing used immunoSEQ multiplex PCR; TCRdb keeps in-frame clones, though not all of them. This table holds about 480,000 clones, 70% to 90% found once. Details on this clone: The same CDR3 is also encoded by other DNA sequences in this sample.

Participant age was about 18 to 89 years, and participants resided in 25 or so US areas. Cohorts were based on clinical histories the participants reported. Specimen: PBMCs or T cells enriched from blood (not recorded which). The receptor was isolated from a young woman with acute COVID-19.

CDR3 coding DNA: TGTGCCAGCAGTGACGGGTACGAGCAGTACTTC. Translated: CASSDGYEQYF. This chain links TRBV2 with TRBJ2-7, with D unclear. Germline CDR1 and CDR2: SNHLY and FYNNEI. The V end was cut by 3 bases, the J end by 4 bases, with 4 bases between. CDR3 length equals 11 residues.